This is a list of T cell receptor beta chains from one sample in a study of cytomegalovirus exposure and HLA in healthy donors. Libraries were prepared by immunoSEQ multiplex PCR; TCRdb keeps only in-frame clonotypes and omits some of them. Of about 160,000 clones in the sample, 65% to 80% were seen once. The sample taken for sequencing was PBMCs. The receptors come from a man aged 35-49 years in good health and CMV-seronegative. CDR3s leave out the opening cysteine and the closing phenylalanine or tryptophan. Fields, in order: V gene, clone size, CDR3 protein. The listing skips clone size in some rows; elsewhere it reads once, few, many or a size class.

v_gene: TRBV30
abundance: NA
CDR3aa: AWTSGSTDTQY

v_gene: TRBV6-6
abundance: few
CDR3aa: ASSYSASGESYEQY

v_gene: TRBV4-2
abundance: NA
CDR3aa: ASSQEGGLDEQY

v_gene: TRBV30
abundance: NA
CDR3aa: AWSLRGGDGYT

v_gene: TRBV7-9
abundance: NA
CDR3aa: ASSFARSGLGKNIQY

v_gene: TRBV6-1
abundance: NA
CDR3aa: ASGEQGLASPLH

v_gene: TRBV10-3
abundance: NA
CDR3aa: AISESTKRGSSGELF

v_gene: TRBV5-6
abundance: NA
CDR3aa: ASSFGTGVLSPLH

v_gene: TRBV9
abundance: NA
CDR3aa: ASSVEAGGEQY

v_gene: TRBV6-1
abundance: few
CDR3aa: ASLGGPYEQY

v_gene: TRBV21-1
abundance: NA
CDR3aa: ASSTRGQVKF

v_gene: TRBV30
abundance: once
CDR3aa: AWLEWEAF

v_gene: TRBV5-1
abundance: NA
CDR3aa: ASSLRGLGTDTQY

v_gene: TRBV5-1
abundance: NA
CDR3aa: ASSEGHLDTQY

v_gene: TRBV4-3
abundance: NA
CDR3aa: ASSQGRNTEAF

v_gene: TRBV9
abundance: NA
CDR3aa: ASSVGGIRDSPLH

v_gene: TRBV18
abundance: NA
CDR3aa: ASSPPPGGYNEQF

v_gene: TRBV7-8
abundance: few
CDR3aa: ASSLGQMGEKLF

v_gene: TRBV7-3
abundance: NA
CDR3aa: ASSKRGSETGELF

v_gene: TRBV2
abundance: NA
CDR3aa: ASSEQGNYGYT

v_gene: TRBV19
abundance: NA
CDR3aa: ATTDRDEKLF

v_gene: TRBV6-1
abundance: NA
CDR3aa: ASSEGLAGVNLETQY

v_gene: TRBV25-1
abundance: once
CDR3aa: ASTEGVGSGANVLT

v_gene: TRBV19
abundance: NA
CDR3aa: ATGGGDSGNTIY

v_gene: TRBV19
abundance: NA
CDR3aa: ASSPSDRGFTYEQY

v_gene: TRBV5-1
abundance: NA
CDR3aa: ASSLVSGADGYT

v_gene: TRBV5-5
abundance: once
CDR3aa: ASSLRDRDSYEQY

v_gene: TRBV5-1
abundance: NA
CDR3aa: ASSLDVSPSYEQY

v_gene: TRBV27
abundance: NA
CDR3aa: ASSLQGEAYEQY

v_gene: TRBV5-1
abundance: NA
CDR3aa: ASSTTQGYEQY

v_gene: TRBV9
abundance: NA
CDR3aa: ASSAPRGYT

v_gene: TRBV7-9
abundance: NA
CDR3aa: ASRVPVNTEAF

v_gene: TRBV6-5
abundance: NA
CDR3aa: ASRPTSGGYT

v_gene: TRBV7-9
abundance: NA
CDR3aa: SSSPQASHASGTEAF

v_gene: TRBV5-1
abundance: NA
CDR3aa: ASSQRGQTGVGSGANVLT

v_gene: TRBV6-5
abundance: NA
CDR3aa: ASSQQGVPDGYT

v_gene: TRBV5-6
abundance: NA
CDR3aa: ASSPATGSDTQY

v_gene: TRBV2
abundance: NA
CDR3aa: ASSPGTGVEQY

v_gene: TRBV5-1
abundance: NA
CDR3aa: ASSLSRTSRDTQY